This T cell receptor beta chain was retrieved from a study of OX40 agonist ivuxolimab in advanced cancers. Study outcomes and limitations: Expanded peripheral T cell antigen specificity was not determined. Those patients achieving a partial response at 0.1-3.0 mg/kg showed among the lowest clonal expansion.

The study sampled blood at baseline, cycle 4 day 1, and cycle 7 day 1. This clone was counted a few times. Its antigen is unknown. Sequenced by immunoSEQ multiplex PCR; TCRdb stores in-frame clones only, minus some. The table records 65,000 to 75,000 clones, around 86% of them present only once. This CDR3 has 15 residues. With 5 bases clipped from V and 6 bases from J, the junction kept 12 bases outside the gene matches. CDR1 is LGHNA and CDR2 is YNFKEQ in the germline V gene. The rearrangement joins TRBV4-2 to TRBJ2-7; 8 nucleotides match TRBD1. Specimen: CD4+ or CD8+ T cells sorted from blood, collected in a trial of the OX40 agonist ivuxolimab. The TCR comes from an adult with an advanced solid tumor such as melanoma, head and neck, liver or kidney cancer. The CDR3 nucleotides are TGTGCCAGCAGCTCGTGGACAGGGAAGTTTGGCGAGCAGTACTTC. Translating gives CASSSWTGKFGEQYF.